This entry is about one T cell receptor (beta chain). In its sample, this clonotype was seen many times. It lacks a known antigen. The sample holds no much larger clone one base away, and base qualities are not on file. The data originate from a study of T cells after yellow fever vaccination (dated by TCRdb to between 2017 and 2020). Background for the entire study: Libraries from fractions with low cell numbers were prepared with the SMART-Seq v4 Ultra Low Input RNA kit. The cohort comprised two healthy male donors, one aged 18 to 30 and one aged 30 to 40 years. To follow T-cell clones before and after primary and booster YFV17D yellow fever vaccination, bulk TCR alpha and beta repertoires were sequenced over time. Blood samples were taken at several timepoints before and after primary and secondary immunization, and bulk PBMC replicates and cell subsets were isolated. The research as a whole found: After the booster, most of the clones that had expanded following primary vaccination were detected again (roughly 96% of CD4 and roughly nine tenths of CD8), which suggests that memory was broadly maintained. Computational filtering was needed because FACS-sorted repertoires could contain abundant contaminating clonotypes from the bulk population. Only a couple of donors were included in the study, so the extent to which the findings can be generalized is limited. Compared with the primary T-cell response, the secondary T-cell response was faster but weaker, reaching its peak on day 5 rather than on day 15. A small share of clonotypes occurred in both CD4 and CD8 compartments, likely arising from convergent recombination.

Cut back by 3 bases and 1 base, the V and J ends lie 11 bases apart. The CDR3 starts with the cysteine, ends with the phenylalanine, and has 14 residues. The read is trimmed to its CDR3 DNA, 42 bases read in frame from base 1. From the germline V gene, CDR1 is SGHRS and CDR2 is YFSETQ. TCR cDNA was synthesized by 5'RACE template switching, through which a universal primer site and unique molecular identifiers were introduced. cDNA synthesis was primed from both the TCR alpha and TCR beta constant segments. Libraries were amplified in two PCR steps, with sample barcodes and sequencing adapters added in the second step. Sequencing of libraries was performed on Illumina HiSeq 2500 (2x100 bp) or NovaSeq (2x150 bp). The authors' pipeline ran thus. MIGEC handled demultiplexing of reads and collapsing into UMI consensus sequences, while MiXCR performed V(D)J alignment. Clonotypes responding to the vaccine were identified with edgeR on replicate PBMC samples, with the criteria of FDR below 0.01 and a log2 fold change above 5 up to day 15. Each bulk clonotype received a CD4 or CD8 identity based on whether the sequenced CD4 or CD8 repertoire contained that clonotype at higher abundance. TCRdb handled the public reads itself, with Q25 trimming in fastp and clone calling in MiXCR, and kept productive beta chains. Each CDR3 protein appears once, grouped with its most common genes and DNA. TCRdb's processing, not the study's, gives the V and J calls here. In this sample the table shows about 500,000 distinct CDR3 sequences, less than 20% of which occur a single time. 15% to 20% of the sample is held by the ten biggest clonotypes.

According to the study, the label for this sample's treatment or condition signals: live attenuated yellow fever vaccine strain. At each blood-draw timepoint, two biological replicates of bulk PBMCs were obtained. A standard Ficoll-Paque protocol was used to isolate PBMCs from peripheral blood. RNA was extracted with TriZol from bulk PBMCs, CD4 and CD8 fractions, and dextramer-positive and dextramer-negative fractions. Sequencing used PBMCs, obtained 5 days after the first yellow fever vaccination. This receptor was taken from a man between 18 and 35 years old who received the YFV17D yellow fever vaccine. This chain joins TRBV5-1 to TRBJ2-7; the D gene is unclear. The DNA sequence is as follows: TGCGCCAGCAGCTACACCGACCGGTCCTACGAGCAGTACTTC. It is translated as CASSYTDRSYEQYF.